Below, 23 T cell receptor beta chains from the same sample are listed, as sequenced in a study of blood T cells in healthy people across ages. Alongside a J-beta primer mix, a sample-barcoded 5' primer served in a second PCR lasting 7 to 11 cycles. TCRdb ran MiXCR on the 5' RACE reads and lists one entry per CDR3 protein. Among about 800,000 distinct CDR3 sequences listed, about 42% were seen once. Sequenced sample: blood. The receptors were sampled from a man at least 80 years old in good health.

This clonotype was seen a handful of times. The rearrangement links TRBV29-1 to TRBJ2-1, with D perhaps TRBD2 (5 bases). Trimming removed 8 bases at V and 4 bases at J, with 21 bases between. CDR1 and CDR2 (germline): SQVTM, ANQGSEA. CDR3 length: 15 residues. The DNA of the CDR3 is TGCAGCTTATACGCGTCCGGACTCGGTTACAATGAGCAGTTCTTC. It yields the protein CSLYASGLGYNEQFF.

This clonotype occurred many times. V usage is TRBV12-3 or TRBV12-4 and J usage is TRBJ2-7, with D perhaps TRBD2 (6 bases). Trimming shortened V by 4 bases and J by 6 bases, and 16 bases separated the two germline ends. This CDR3 has 14 residues. CDR3 nucleotides: TGTGCCAGCAGTTCCCCCCCCGGGGGTAGCGAGCAGTACTTC. Translation gives CASSSPPGGSEQYF.

This chain uses TRBV15 with TRBJ2-1, with 11 nucleotides matching TRBD2. The DNA end is more similar to TRBJ2-7, so the J call may be wrong. The germline CDR1 and CDR2 sequences are LNHNV and YYDKDF (reference sequence). CDR3 length: 18 residues. Here the CDR3 DNA reads TGTGCCACCAGCAGAGAACTAGCGGGAGACGATTTGAAGAATGAGCAGTACTTC. Translating gives CATSRELAGDDLKNEQYF.

This clonotype came up a few times. J is TRBJ1-2 and V is TRBV5-1; 7 nucleotides align to TRBD1. V shed 0 bases, J shed 4 bases, and the junction held 6 bases outside the gene matches. Germline CDR1 SGHRS, CDR2 YFSETQ. The CDR3 has 15 amino acids. CDR3 region: CASSLEGQRAYGYTF. The CDR3 DNA reads as TGCGCCAGCAGCTTGGAGGGACAGAGGGCCTATGGCTACACCTTC.

The chain carries TRBV7-9 and TRBJ2-7; no clear D gene. The CDR3 is 15 amino acids. Germline loops: CDR1 SEHNR, CDR2 FQNEAQ (reference sequence). V lost 0 bases and J 2 bases, leaving 11 bases between the germline ends. Written as DNA, the CDR3 is TGTGCCAGCAGCTTAGCCCCTACGACCGCCTACGAGCAGTACTTC. Translation: CASSLAPTTAYEQYF.

V is TRBV20-1 and J is TRBJ1-1; D is perhaps TRBD1 (6 bases). The CDR3 consists of 14 residues. Germline V CDR1 and CDR2: DFQATT, SNEGSKA (reference sequence). With 6 bases removed from V and 7 bases from J, the gap between germline ends came to 21 bases. The CDR3 spells CSASAGRGNNEAFF. CDR3 nucleotides: TGCAGTGCCTCGGCGGGCAGGGGCAATAATGAAGCTTTCTTT.

The V call is TRBV29-1, the J call TRBJ2-5, with D perhaps TRBD2 (5 bases). Germline V gene lookup returns CDR1 SQVTM and CDR2 ANQGSEA. The CDR3 runs to 11 residues. Trimming shortened V by 8 bases and J by 5 bases, and 12 bases separated the two germline ends. CDR3 loop: CSSRGSETQYF. Written as DNA, the CDR3 is TGCAGCTCCCGAGGGTCGGAGACCCAGTACTTC.

CDR3 sequence reads: CASSGTGGGYGYTF. CDR3 in DNA: TGTGCCAGCAGCGGTACAGGGGGCGGCTATGGCTACACCTTC. The J gene is TRBJ1-2, the V gene TRBV6-5; 9 nucleotides align to TRBD1. V shed 6 bases and J 4 bases; nucleotides not matched to a gene: 6. Germline CDR1 and CDR2: MNHEY and SVGAGI. The CDR3 loop spans 14 amino acids.

The J gene is TRBJ1-2, the V gene TRBV5-1; a possible D gene is TRBD1 (6 bases). V gave up 0 bases and J gave up 12 bases, with 18 bases separating them. This CDR3 has 14 amino acids. The germline V gene encodes CDR1 SGHRS and CDR2 YFSETQ. CDR3 DNA sequence: TGCGCCAGCAGCTTGGTCGGGACATTTGGGACCGACACCTTC. Residues: CASSLVGTFGTDTF.

The chain links TRBV5-1 to TRBJ1-1; D might be TRBD1 (6 bases). V was shortened by 0 bases and J by 1 base, with 10 bases between the two germline ends. Germline V gives CDR1 SGHRS, CDR2 YFSETQ. The CDR3 loop spans 15 amino acids. The CDR3 region has the DNA TGCGCCAGCAGCTTGGAGGGACAACCGAACACTGAAGCTTTCTTT. This gives the protein CASSLEGQPNTEAFF. Combining the CDR3 with reference TRBV5-1 and TRBJ1-1 gives the whole variable domain KAGVTQTPRYLIKTRGQQVTLSCSPISGHRSVSWYQQTPGQGLQFLFEYFSETQRNKGNFPGRFSGRQFSNSRSEMNVSTLELGDSALYLCASSLEGQPNTEAFFGQGTRLTVV.

This clonotype was recorded a few times. The V and J genes are TRBV11-1 and TRBJ2-1, with 7 bases lining up with TRBD1. Unmatched junction bases numbered 8, after V lost 6 bases and J lost 9 bases. The CDR3 spans 13 residues. Germline V lookup: CDR1 SGHAT, CDR2 FQDESV (reference sequence). CDR3 amino acids: CASSTGTVGEQFF. Written as DNA, the CDR3 is TGTGCCAGCAGTACGGGGACAGTGGGTGAGCAGTTCTTC.

The V call is TRBV27, the J call TRBJ2-1; the match to TRBD2 covers 14 bases. J lost 7 bases, V lost 6 bases, and 2 bases had no gene match. The CDR3 spans 14 residues. Per the germline V gene, CDR1 is MNHEY and CDR2 is SMNVEV (reference sequence). This CDR3 reads CASSWTSGRNEQFF. DNA of the CDR3: TGTGCCAGCAGCTGGACTAGCGGGAGGAATGAGCAGTTCTTC.

The table lists this clonotype with a few counts. The chain joins TRBV30 to TRBJ2-7, with a possible D match to TRBD2 (6 bases). There are 15 residues in the CDR3. Germline V gene data show CDR1 as GTSNPN and CDR2 as SVGIG (reference sequence). V shed 0 bases and J shed 7 bases, with 19 bases lying between them. Here the CDR3 DNA reads TGTGCCTGGAGTGTCGACCCAGCGGGCTTCTATGAGCAGTACTTC. Translated, it gives CAWSVDPAGFYEQYF. Based on the CDR3 plus reference TRBV30 and TRBJ2-7, the full variable domain is SQTIHQWPATLVQPVGSPLSLECTVEGTSNPNLYWYRQAAGRGLQLLFYSVGIGQISSEVPQNLSASRPQDRQFILSSKKLLLSDSGFYLCAWSVDPAGFYEQYFGPGTRLTVT.

CDR3 sequence (DNA): TGTGCCAGCACTTCTAGCGGGAGGGTCTACGAGCAGTACTTC. It codes for CASTSSGRVYEQYF. The V and J genes are TRBV27 and TRBJ2-7; 12 nucleotides align to TRBD2. In germline, CDR1 is MNHEY, CDR2 SMNVEV (reference sequence). The ends lost 7 bases at V and 3 bases at J; junction bases unmatched: 4. CDR3 length: 14 residues.

V usage is TRBV29-1 and J usage is TRBJ2-1; no definite D call. The germline CDR1 and CDR2 sequences are SQVTM and ANQGSEA. V was trimmed by 2 bases and J by 5 bases, leaving 13 bases between them. CDR3 length equals 14 residues. In nucleotides, the CDR3 is TGCAGCGTTGAAAAACGGCGGCCAAACAATGAGCAGTTCTTC. It codes for CSVEKRRPNNEQFF.

CDR3 loop: CASSPRLAGVVYNEQFF. The CDR3 nucleotides are TGTGCCAGCAGCCCCCGACTAGCGGGAGTAGTCTACAATGAGCAGTTCTTC. The V call is TRBV5-5, the J call TRBJ2-1; TRBD2 matches at 12 bases. The trim removed 4 bases at V and 3 bases at J, leaving 8 bases unmatched. Germline V lookup: CDR1 SGHKS, CDR2 YYEKEE (reference sequence). This CDR3 has 17 residues.

This clonotype was found many times. This sequence may be a read error, since a much larger clone differs from it by one base. The rearrangement links TRBV7-2 to TRBJ2-7; D is unresolved. The CDR3 sequence is 11 residues long. The germline V and J ends were trimmed by 2 bases and 5 bases, with 4 bases remaining between them. Germline-derived CDR1 and CDR2 are SGHTA and FQGNSA. The CDR3, as DNA: TGTGCCAGCAGCTTATTCGACGAGCAGTACTTC. Encoded protein: CASSLFDEQYF.

This clonotype has a single count. The rearrangement uses TRBV7-2 and TRBJ1-6; D uncertain. The CDR3 has 14 residues. V was cut by 2 bases and J by 9 bases, with 11 bases left in between. Germline loops: CDR1 SGHTA, CDR2 FQGNSA. The CDR3 nucleotides read TGTGCCAGCAGCTTACATGCGACCGGTTCACCCCTCCACTTT. Its translation is CASSLHATGSPLHF. Full variable domain (missing parts from reference TRBV7-2 and TRBJ1-6): GAGVSQSPSNKVTEKGKDVELRCDPISGHTALYWYRQSLGQGLEFLIYFQGNSAPDKSGLPSDRFSAERTGGSVSTLTIQRTQQEDSAVYLCASSLHATGSPLHFGNGTRLTVT.

This chain connects TRBV7-9 to TRBJ1-5; no firm D call. The CDR3 covers 15 residues. The V and J ends lost 0 bases and 5 bases respectively, with 11 bases between them. Germline V lookup: CDR1 SEHNR, CDR2 FQNEAQ (reference sequence). The CDR3 loop reads CASSLAAGEHQPQHF. The CDR3 bases are TGTGCCAGCAGCTTAGCCGCAGGCGAACATCAGCCCCAGCATTTT.

This clonotype was detected a few times. This chain joins TRBV12-3 or TRBV12-4 and TRBJ1-5, with D perhaps matching TRBD1 (6 bases). The CDR3 loop spans 15 amino acids. V was cut by 2 bases and J by 2 bases, with 10 bases left in between. The CDR3, as DNA: TGTGCCAGCAGTTTAACGGGGGCTCGCAATCAGCCCCAGCATTTT. It encodes CASSLTGARNQPQHF.

This clonotype turned up a few times. The chain combines TRBV27 with TRBJ1-6, with 7 positions matching TRBD1. The CDR3 loop spans 17 amino acids. Losses at the gene ends were 1 base for V and 7 bases for J; bases not matched to a gene: 10. Per the germline V gene, CDR1 is MNHEY and CDR2 is SMNVEV (reference sequence). This CDR3 reads CASSLFLRQGGNSPLHF. The CDR3 coding sequence is TGTGCCAGCAGTTTATTTCTGCGACAGGGCGGGAATTCACCCCTCCACTTT.

This sequence joins TRBV4-3 and TRBJ2-1; TRBD2 aligns across 12 bases. Germline CDR1 is LGHNA and CDR2 is YSLEER. With V trimmed by 4 bases and J by 6 bases, 7 bases remained unmatched. The CDR3 contains 16 residues. CDR3 sequence reads: CASSRSPSGGANEQFF. The CDR3, as DNA: TGCGCCAGCAGCCGATCCCCTAGCGGGGGGGCCAATGAGCAGTTCTTC.

This chain links TRBV6-6 with TRBJ2-7; perhaps TRBD2 as D (5 bases). From germline, CDR1 is MNHNY and CDR2 SVGAGI (reference sequence). With 0 bases removed from V and 4 bases from J, the gap between germline ends came to 16 bases. The CDR3 length is 16 residues. The CDR3 DNA follows: TGTGCCAGCAGTTACTCAGGTCCGGGGAGCCAATACGAGCAGTACTTC. Its protein is CASSYSGPGSQYEQYF.